These 15 T cell receptor beta chains came from one sample sequenced in a study of CD8 T cells in ankylosing spondylitis. TCRdb re-called the 5' RACE reads with MiXCR, one entry per CDR3 protein. The sample has 200,000 to 300,000 distinct CDR3 sequences, 32% seen once. The sequenced sample was blood, either unsorted or a sorted T cell fraction (not recorded which). The receptors originated from a male donor with ankylosing spondylitis or in good health (not recorded which).

The V and J genes are TRBV28 and TRBJ1-3, with 8 bases lining up with TRBD1. The V gene's germline CDR1 is MDHEN and CDR2 SYDVKM. With V trimmed by 4 bases and J by 4 bases, 12 bases remained unmatched. This CDR3 region has 17 residues. CDR3 nucleotides: TGTGCCAGCAGTTCCGCCGGCGGGACAGGCTCCGGAAACACCATATATTTT. As protein: CASSSAGGTGSGNTIYF.

This clonotype appeared a single time. The chain uses TRBV9 and TRBJ2-6; D gene ambiguous. Germline CDR1 and CDR2: SGDLS and YYNGEE. The CDR3 totals 15 residues. The V gene lost 4 bases and the J gene lost 5 bases, with 13 bases spanning the gap. The CDR3 is CASSPQSQRANVLTF. The CDR3 bases are TGTGCCAGCAGCCCCCAATCGCAACGGGCCAACGTCCTGACTTTC.

This clonotype was detected only a few times. The chain has TRBV20-1 and TRBJ1-2; D not certain. V was pared by 6 bases and J by 4 bases, with 12 bases between. The CDR3 is 12 amino acids. Germline V gives CDR1 DFQATT, CDR2 SNEGSKA (reference sequence). The DNA for the CDR3 is TGCAGTGCCCAGGCACGGGGCTATGGCTACACCTTC. Protein product: CSAQARGYGYTF.

The V and J genes are TRBV12-3 or TRBV12-4 and TRBJ2-3; maybe TRBD1 (5 bases). The length of the CDR3 is 15 residues. Between the trimmed V and J ends, which lost 2 bases and 3 bases, there was a span of 12 bases. The CDR3 loop reads CASSLWGTSTDTQYF. The CDR3 bases are TGTGCCAGCAGTTTATGGGGCACGTCGACAGATACGCAGTATTTT.

This clonotype was picked up one time. V gene TRBV12-3 or TRBV12-4 combines with J gene TRBJ2-7, with 10 bases identical to TRBD2. With 5 bases clipped from V and 6 bases from J, the junction kept 7 bases outside the gene matches. CDR3 size: 14 residues. The CDR3 DNA sequence: TGTGCCAGCAGTACTAAGCGGGGGGGCCTCGAGCAGTACTTC. This sequence encodes CASSTKRGGLEQYF.

The chain uses TRBV7-9 and TRBJ2-7, with no clear D. Trimming took 0 bases from V and 2 from J, leaving 5 bases between them. This CDR3 spans 13 amino acids. Germline loops: CDR1 SEHNR, CDR2 FQNEAQ (reference sequence). CDR3: CASSLADAYEQYF. CDR3 sequence (DNA): TGTGCCAGCAGCTTAGCCGACGCCTACGAGCAGTACTTC.

V usage is TRBV7-2 and J usage is TRBJ2-3, with 7 positions matching TRBD1. The germline V gene encodes CDR1 SGHTA and CDR2 FQGNSA. V was clipped by 5 bases and J by 3 bases; unmatched bases: 11. This CDR3 contains 16 residues. The CDR3 is CASSPLGQDWTDTQYF. The CDR3 region has the DNA TGTGCCAGCAGCCCGCTCGGACAGGATTGGACAGATACGCAGTATTTT.

The V gene is TRBV29-1, the J gene TRBJ2-7, with a possible D match to TRBD1 (6 bases). The CDR3 spans 13 residues. V was shortened by 5 bases and J by 0 bases, with 11 bases between the two germline ends. Germline CDR1 SQVTM, CDR2 ANQGSEA. The DNA of the CDR3 is TGCAGCGTTCGAGGACAGTCCTCCTACGAGCAGTACTTC. Amino acid sequence: CSVRGQSSYEQYF.

This clonotype was recorded a few times. The chain has TRBV4-1 and TRBJ1-3, with D unresolved. V was shortened by 0 bases and J by 0 bases, with 6 bases between the two germline ends. This CDR3 contains 15 residues. The germline CDR1 and CDR2 sequences are MGHRA and YSYEKL. The CDR3 is CASSQEQPSGNTIYF. The CDR3 DNA follows: TGCGCCAGCAGCCAAGAACAGCCCTCTGGAAACACCATATATTTT.

This clonotype showed up just a few times. The chain has TRBV29-1 and TRBJ2-3; 7 bases fit TRBD1. Germline V gene data show CDR1 as SQVTM and CDR2 as ANQGSEA. V gave up 4 bases and J gave up 4 bases; unmatched junction bases: 5. The CDR3 covers 13 residues. CDR3 loop: CSVVEGAADTQYF. The DNA of the CDR3 is TGCAGCGTTGTCGAGGGGGCCGCAGATACGCAGTATTTT.

The CDR3 protein is CASNYGSGGPWGQFF. In DNA, the CDR3 is TGTGCCAGCAACTATGGGAGCGGGGGGCCCTGGGGGCAGTTCTTC. The chain is built from TRBV12-3 or TRBV12-4 and TRBJ2-1; 9 positions agree with TRBD2. V shed 7 bases and J 12 bases; nucleotides not matched to a gene: 16. The CDR3 consists of 15 residues.

The rearrangement joins TRBV12-3 or TRBV12-4 to TRBJ2-7; the match to TRBD1 covers 8 bases. The CDR3 spans 14 residues. V dropped 4 bases and J dropped 1; count of bases not matched to a gene: 3. CDR3 in amino acids: CASSSTGVSYEQYF. The CDR3 DNA is TGTGCCAGCAGTTCGACAGGGGTTTCCTACGAGCAGTACTTC.

In nucleotides, the CDR3 is TGCAGTGCCGAAAGAGCGGGGTCGCGCTACGAGCAGTACTTC. It specifies CSAERAGSRYEQYF. The rearrangement uses TRBV20-1 and TRBJ2-7, with 7 bases identical to TRBD2. V shed 6 bases, J shed 3 bases, and the junction held 11 bases outside the gene matches. This CDR3 comprises 14 residues. CDR1 and CDR2 from the germline V gene are DFQATT and SNEGSKA (reference sequence).

The CDR3 DNA is TGTGCCACCAGTACGCAGGGGCTGTATGGCTACACCTTC. It translates to CATSTQGLYGYTF. The chain has TRBV15 and TRBJ1-2; weak D call: TRBD1 (6 bases). Germline V gene sequence: CDR1 LNHNV, CDR2 YYDKDF (reference sequence). Between the trimmed V and J ends, which lost 6 bases and 5 bases, there was a span of 13 bases. The CDR3 has 13 residues.

The chain employs TRBV5-1 and TRBJ2-7; 7 positions match TRBD2. V lost 4 bases, J lost 5 bases, and 9 bases stayed unmatched. Germline CDR1 SGHRS, CDR2 YFSETQ. The CDR3 consists of 14 residues. The CDR3 protein is CASSPGGSGHEQYF. The CDR3 DNA sequence: TGCGCCAGCAGCCCCGGGGGGTCTGGGCACGAGCAGTACTTC.